These 28 T cell receptor beta chains were sequenced from one sample in a study of regulatory T cells in long-lasting Graves disease. Time point defined: persistent/refractory GD, antithyroid drugs over 5 years with positive TRAb. Making the TCR library involved RNA that had been extracted from PBMCs. For TCR beta, libraries came from iRepertoire HTBI primers and Arm-PCR of CDR3 regions. TCRdb itself ran the multiplex PCR reads through MiXCR, one entry per CDR3 protein. The sample has a few hundred thousand distinct CDR3 sequences; about 23% are singletons. The sample consisted of peripheral blood mononuclear cells (PBMCs), taken when the disease was refractory, from a patient treated with antithyroid drugs. The origin of the receptors is a woman in her forties with Graves disease.

The V and J genes are TRBV14 and TRBJ1-4; D is ambiguous. CDR1 is SGHDN, CDR2 FVKESK, per germline. The CDR3 is made up of 15 amino acids. The V and J ends lost 4 bases and 7 bases respectively, with 16 bases between them. The DNA of the CDR3 is TGTGCCAGCAGCCCCTACGAGACGCGGGGTGAAAAACTGTTTTTT. It yields the protein CASSPYETRGEKLFF.

This clonotype came up a few times. J is TRBJ1-2 and V is TRBV7-2, with no clear D. The CDR3 is 15 amino acids. Per the germline V gene, CDR1 is SGHTA and CDR2 is FQGNSA. V was trimmed by 5 bases and J by 4 bases, leaving 17 bases between them. The CDR3 DNA is TGTGCCAGCAGCCCCGAAGCTGGGTTACCCTATGGCTACACCTTC. Translated, it gives CASSPEAGLPYGYTF. The full variable domain, rest sourced from reference TRBV7-2 and TRBJ1-2, is GAGVSQSPSNKVTEKGKDVELRCDPISGHTALYWYRQSLGQGLEFLIYFQGNSAPDKSGLPSDRFSAERTGGSVSTLTIQRTQQEDSAVYLCASSPEAGLPYGYTFGSGTRLTVV.

This sequence joins TRBV7-3 and TRBJ1-2; TRBD1 aligns across 9 bases. The junction had 3 bases not matched to a gene; V was cut back by 2 bases and J by 2 bases. This CDR3 is 15 amino acids long. From germline, CDR1 is SGHTA and CDR2 FQGTGA. The CDR3 protein is CASSLLGTGNYGYTF. The DNA of the CDR3 is TGTGCCAGCAGCTTACTGGGGACAGGGAACTATGGCTACACCTTC.

In its sample, this clonotype was seen a few times. The chain carries TRBV29-1 and TRBJ1-1, with D uncertain. Trimming cost V 7 bases and J 5 bases, with 17 bases left between them. The V gene's germline CDR1 is SQVTM and CDR2 ANQGSEA. The CDR3 has 13 amino acids. The CDR3 spells CSAGIRVETEAFF. The CDR3 nucleotides read TGCAGCGCCGGAATCCGGGTAGAGACTGAAGCTTTCTTT.

J is TRBJ1-3 and V is TRBV2; D is unresolved. Germline CDR1 reads SNHLY; CDR2 reads FYNNEI. This CDR3 comprises 17 residues. V gave up 3 bases and J gave up 0 bases, with 15 bases separating them. CDR3 sequence: CASSDLMTTGSGNTIYF. The CDR3 DNA sequence: TGTGCCAGCAGTGATTTGATGACAACCGGCTCTGGAAACACCATATATTTT.

J is TRBJ1-4 and V is TRBV7-9; tentatively, D is TRBD1 (5 bases). CDR1 is SEHNR and CDR2 is FQNEAQ in the germline V gene (reference sequence). The length of the CDR3 is 15 residues. Trimming shortened V by 5 bases and J by 3 bases, and 13 bases separated the two germline ends. This CDR3 is CASSGGFLANEKLFF. As DNA, the CDR3 is TGTGCCAGCAGCGGGGGGTTCTTGGCTAATGAAAAACTGTTTTTT. Based on the CDR3 plus reference TRBV7-9 and TRBJ1-4, the full variable domain is DTGVSQNPRHKITKRGQNVTFRCDPISEHNRLYWYRQTLGQGPEFLTYFQNEAQLEKSRLLSDRFSAERPKGSFSTLEIQRTEQGDSAMYLCASSGGFLANEKLFFGSGTQLSVL.

The chain carries TRBV7-9 and TRBJ2-2; D not certain. The CDR3 is 18 amino acids. The germline V gene encodes CDR1 SEHNR and CDR2 FQNEAQ (reference sequence). Trimming stripped 5 bases from V and 0 bases from J, with 19 bases between. The CDR3 spells CASSVGSLALANTGELFF. CDR3 bases: TGTGCCAGCAGCGTAGGATCATTGGCGCTGGCGAACACCGGGGAGCTGTTTTTT.

This clonotype was detected many times. The chain couples TRBV6-1 to TRBJ2-7, with TRBD2 matching 10 bases. J gave up 5 bases and V 8 bases, and 18 bases lay outside the gene matches. Looked up from germline, CDR1 is MNHNS and CDR2 is SASEGT. The CDR3 is 17 amino acids. The CDR3 is CASVGRRSGRAINEQYF. The CDR3 DNA follows: TGTGCCAGCGTGGGACGACGAAGCGGGAGGGCCATCAACGAGCAGTACTTC.

This clonotype was observed many times. J is TRBJ1-6 and V is TRBV28; 7 bases agree with TRBD1. This CDR3 has 17 residues. Trimming cost V 3 bases and J 9 bases; bases outside gene matches: 14. CDR1 and CDR2 (germline): MDHEN, SYDVKM. DNA for the CDR3: TGTGCCAGCAGTTTTGAGACCGGGACAGAGCCGGTTTCACCCCTCCACTTT. This codes for CASSFETGTEPVSPLHF.

The V gene is TRBV18, the J gene TRBJ2-5, with D maybe TRBD2 (6 bases). The CDR3 runs 15 residues. The V end was cut by 1 base, the J end by 4 bases, with 13 bases between. Germline-derived CDR1 and CDR2 are KGHSH and LQKENI. CDR3 bases: TGTGCCAGCTCACCACAAGGAGGGGCGGGAGAGACCCAGTACTTC. Translating it yields CASSPQGGAGETQYF.

This clonotype was counted ten times or more. The rearrangement joins TRBV2 to TRBJ2-2; D might be TRBD2 (5 bases). Per the germline V gene, CDR1 is SNHLY and CDR2 is FYNNEI. The CDR3 is 17 amino acids. V dropped 7 bases and J dropped 7 bases, with 25 bases sitting between them. DNA for the CDR3: TGTGCCAGCACCGAGGGCCTCCTAGCCGCCGTGGGCGGGGAGCTGTTTTTT. Amino acid sequence: CASTEGLLAAVGGELFF.

This clonotype was seen repeatedly, ten times or more. This chain joins TRBV28 and TRBJ2-7; a possible D gene is TRBD2 (5 bases). Germline assignment: CDR1 MDHEN and CDR2 SYDVKM. V dropped 6 bases and J dropped 2 bases, with 17 bases sitting between them. CDR3 length equals 15 residues. In DNA, the CDR3 is TGTGCCAGCAGCCCGGCCTACCTAGCAACCTACGAGCAGTACTTC. Its protein is CASSPAYLATYEQYF.

Ten or more counts support this clonotype. This chain connects TRBV28 to TRBJ2-7, with D unclear. Trimming left V 3 bases short and J 7 bases short, with 13 bases between. The germline V gene encodes CDR1 MDHEN and CDR2 SYDVKM. The CDR3 runs to 13 residues. CDR3 in amino acids: CASSLIGGREQYF. The CDR3 nucleotides are TGTGCCAGCAGTTTGATTGGCGGAAGGGAGCAGTACTTC.

This clonotype was observed a few times. The chain carries TRBV10-3 and TRBJ1-2, with TRBD1 identical over 8 bases. J lost 3 bases, V lost 8 bases, and 5 bases had no gene match. Germline assignment: CDR1 ENHRY and CDR2 SYGVKD. This CDR3 contains 13 residues. CDR3 coding DNA: TGTGCCATCCGGACAGGGATATACTATGGCTACACCTTC. Translated, it gives CAIRTGIYYGYTF.

This clonotype showed up many times. V and J are TRBV10-3 and TRBJ2-7; 7 nucleotides agree with TRBD1. Germline V gives CDR1 ENHRY, CDR2 SYGVKD. The CDR3 totals 12 residues. V shed 6 bases and J 3 bases; nucleotides not matched to a gene: 2. CDR3 bases: TGTGCCATCAGCGGGACAGTCTACGAGCAGTACTTC. It encodes CAISGTVYEQYF.

This clonotype was seen more than once but under ten times. This sequence joins TRBV18 and TRBJ2-7, with D unclear. Germline CDR1 reads KGHSH; CDR2 reads LQKENI. V lost 2 bases and J lost 7, with 9 bases in between. This CDR3 spans 12 amino acids. The DNA of the CDR3 is TGTGCCAGCTCACCAGTCCCAGTGGAGCAGTACTTC. As protein: CASSPVPVEQYF.

The sample holds a few counts of this clonotype. The chain carries TRBV6-1 and TRBJ2-2, with 10 bases identical to TRBD1. Germline assignment: CDR1 MNHNS and CDR2 SASEGT. Losses at the gene ends were 4 bases for V and 5 bases for J; bases not matched to a gene: 4. This CDR3 is 15 amino acids long. CDR3 sequence (DNA): TGTGCCAGCAGTGGGGACAGGGGTTTAACCGGGGAGCTGTTTTTT. This sequence encodes CASSGDRGLTGELFF.

Concerning this clonotype itself: This may arise from a read error, as a much more abundant clone is one base away. No conserved phenylalanine or tryptophan is present at the end of the CDR3, so a read error is the likely explanation. This rearrangement joins TRBV28 to TRBJ1-1; the D gene is possibly TRBD1 (6 bases). V gave up 5 bases and J gave up 5 bases, with 18 bases separating them. Germline CDR1 MDHEN, CDR2 SYDVKM. CDR3 length: 15 residues. The CDR3 nucleotides read TGTGCCAGCAGTCAGGGAGTTCCGGGACATACTGAAGCTTTCCTT. It is translated as CASSQGVPGHTEAFL.

In this sample, this clonotype turned up many times. This chain joins TRBV6-5 and TRBJ1-1, with 10 bases fitting TRBD1. Germline V gives CDR1 MNHEY, CDR2 SVGAGI. J gave up 3 bases and V 4 bases, and 2 bases lay outside the gene matches. The CDR3 runs to 14 residues. The CDR3 DNA follows: TGTGCCAGCAGTTCGGGACAGGGGTACACTGAAGCTTTCTTT. Translation gives CASSSGQGYTEAFF.

The CDR3 nucleotides read TGTGCCAGCAGTGAACAGGGACAGGGGATCACCGGGGAGCTGTTTTTT. Translating gives CASSEQGQGITGELFF. The chain has TRBV2 and TRBJ2-2, with 10 positions matching TRBD1. Germline CDR1 SNHLY, CDR2 FYNNEI. The V and J ends lost 2 bases and 4 bases, in that order; junction bases with no gene match: 4. There are 16 residues in the CDR3.

This clonotype showed up just once. V usage is TRBV7-2 and J usage is TRBJ2-1; 9 positions agree with TRBD2. The J segment lost 4 bases and the V segment lost 1 base, leaving 8 bases of the junction unmatched. Germline V gives CDR1 SGHTA, CDR2 FQGNSA. The CDR3 has 17 amino acids. The DNA of the CDR3 is TGTGCCAGCAGCTTAGTGGCGGGGGGGATTAATTACAATGAGCAGTTCTTC. This sequence encodes CASSLVAGGINYNEQFF. Full variable domain (rest looked up from reference TRBV7-2 and TRBJ2-1): GAGVSQSPSNKVTEKGKDVELRCDPISGHTALYWYRQSLGQGLEFLIYFQGNSAPDKSGLPSDRFSAERTGGSVSTLTIQRTQQEDSAVYLCASSLVAGGINYNEQFFGPGTRLTVL.

Worth noting for this clonotype: Given a much more abundant clone one base away, this may be a read error. This chain uses TRBV28 with TRBJ1-5, with D hard to call. The CDR3 totals 13 residues. Germline-derived CDR1 and CDR2 are MDHEN and SYDVKM. V shed 10 bases and J shed 7 bases, with 17 bases lying between them. This CDR3 is CATQPDRLQPQHF. Written as DNA, the CDR3 is TGTGCCACCCAGCCCGACCGTTTGCAGCCCCAGCATTTT. The full variable domain, rest sourced from reference TRBV28 and TRBJ1-5, is DVKVTQSSRYLVKRTGEKVFLECVQDMDHENMFWYRQDPGLGLRLIYFSYDVKMKEKGDIPEGYSVSREKKERFSLILESASTNQTSMYLCATQPDRLQPQHFGDGTRLSIL.

This clonotype has just a few counts. This sequence joins TRBV13 and TRBJ2-7, with 9 positions matching TRBD2. CDR3 length equals 14 residues. Per germline, CDR1 PRHDT and CDR2 FYEKMQ (reference sequence). Trimming took 8 bases from V and 4 from J; bases not matched to a gene: 9. CDR3 DNA: TGTGCCAGCCAAAGGGGGCGGGAGGGGTACGAGCAGTACTTC. Amino acid sequence: CASQRGREGYEQYF.

The gene calls are TRBV9 and TRBJ2-7, with a weak D call TRBD2 (5 bases). The CDR3 runs 14 residues. CDR1 is SGDLS and CDR2 is YYNGEE in the germline V gene. The V and J ends lost 4 bases and 6 bases respectively, with 17 bases between them. Written as DNA, the CDR3 is TGTGCCAGCAGCCCCCGGACTGTCGTCGGCGAGCAGTACTTC. Its protein is CASSPRTVVGEQYF.

This clonotype was detected many times. CDR3 bases: TGTGCCAGCAGTCCGGGACAGGGTGGTGGAGAGACCCAGTACTTC. This gives the protein CASSPGQGGGETQYF. The V and J genes are TRBV28 and TRBJ2-5, with 9 nucleotides matching TRBD1. This CDR3 has 15 residues. The V and J ends lost 5 bases and 4 bases, in that order; junction bases with no gene match: 8. The V gene's germline CDR1 is MDHEN and CDR2 SYDVKM.

The chain uses TRBV19 and TRBJ1-4; TRBD1 is a possible D gene (6 bases). Germline values: CDR1 LNHDA, CDR2 SQIVND (reference sequence). Trimming shortened V by 6 bases and J by 4 bases, and 15 bases separated the two germline ends. The CDR3 has 15 amino acids. For the CDR3, the DNA is TGTGCCAGTAGCAGAACAGGGCATGGTAATGAAAAACTGTTTTTT. Protein product: CASSRTGHGNEKLFF.

This clonotype was found many times. V and J are TRBV6-2 or TRBV6-3 and TRBJ2-7, with D tentatively TRBD1 (6 bases). V was pared by 5 bases and J by 4 bases, with 24 bases between. CDR1 and CDR2 from the germline V gene are MNHEY and SVGEGT. This CDR3 comprises 17 residues. CDR3 sequence reads: CASSLDPPDSLVYEQYF. In nucleotides, the CDR3 is TGTGCCAGCAGTCTCGACCCCCCGGACAGCTTAGTATACGAGCAGTACTTC.

The sample holds many counts of this clonotype. The rearrangement joins TRBV6-1 to TRBJ1-4; 8 positions match TRBD1. After removal of 7 bases from V and 7 bases from J, the junction contained 5 bases not matched to a gene. In germline, CDR1 is MNHNS, CDR2 SASEGT. The CDR3 covers 13 residues. Here the CDR3 reads CASKYDRGEKLFF. CDR3 coding DNA: TGTGCCAGCAAGTATGACAGGGGTGAAAAACTGTTTTTT.